The 32 T cell receptor beta chains in this list originate from one sample, sequenced in a study of shared clonotypes between healthy human individuals (dated by TCRdb to the early 2020s). Libraries were built with the immunoSEQ multiplex PCR assay. TCRdb mirrors the immuneACCESS table, restricted to in-frame sequences. Some clones are absent from its copies; in checked studies, under half trace to an unresolved V gene, and the reason for the others is unknown. This sample holds around 510,000 clones; approximately 95% were observed only once. Clones ranked in the top ten supply about 0.06% of the sample. Input material: naive CD4+ T cells sorted from blood. The cell subset or site label on this specimen signifies: CD45RA+ positively selected. These receptors were collected from a woman aged 25-40 years in good health.

The chain has TRBV11-2 and TRBJ2-7; 8 nucleotides match TRBD2. Trimming cost V 4 bases and J 1 base; bases outside gene matches: 6. The length of the CDR3 is 15 residues. Germline assignment: CDR1 SGHAT and CDR2 FQNNGV. The CDR3 spells CASSSPGGWSYEQYF. Here the CDR3 DNA reads TGTGCCAGCAGCTCCCCGGGGGGGTGGTCCTACGAGCAGTACTTC.

This clone was recorded a few times. The J gene is TRBJ2-7, the V gene TRBV4-1; 7 bases are a match to TRBD2. V trimming: 0 bases; J trimming: 1 base; junction bases outside the gene matches: 6. The CDR3 sequence is 16 residues long. In germline, CDR1 is MGHRA, CDR2 YSYEKL. The CDR3 DNA sequence: TGCGCCAGCAGCCAAGAACGGGCTAGCGGATCCTACGAGCAGTACTTC. It encodes CASSQERASGSYEQYF.

CDR3 DNA: TGCGCCAGCAGCTCGACTAGCGGGTCACGCGAGCAGTACTTC. Protein product: CASSSTSGSREQYF. The chain links TRBV5-1 to TRBJ2-7, with 10 bases lining up with TRBD2. CDR3 length: 14 residues. J was trimmed by 6 bases and V by 3 bases; bases with no gene match: 6. Per germline, CDR1 SGHRS and CDR2 YFSETQ.

Details on this clone: The sample carries other DNA sequences with the same CDR3. V and J are TRBV28 and TRBJ1-1, with TRBD1 matching over 7 bases. Germline V lookup: CDR1 MDHEN, CDR2 SYDVKM. CDR3 size: 13 residues. V was clipped by 3 bases and J by 5 bases; unmatched bases: 3. In DNA, the CDR3 is TGTGCCAGCAGTTTTCCAGGGGGGACTGAAGCTTTCTTT. It codes for CASSFPGGTEAFF.

Of note for this clone: The same CDR3 also results from other DNA sequences found in this sample. The chain recombines TRBV28 with TRBJ2-7; 7 nucleotides line up with TRBD1. Trimming cost V 1 base and J 0 bases; bases outside gene matches: 3. The CDR3 covers 15 residues. Looked up from germline, CDR1 is MDHEN and CDR2 is SYDVKM. The CDR3 loop reads CASSLFDRDSYEQYF. The CDR3 DNA is TGTGCCAGCAGTTTATTCGACAGGGACTCCTACGAGCAGTACTTC. Using reference TRBV28 and TRBJ2-7 for the parts outside the CDR3, the full variable domain is DVKVTQSSRYLVKRTGEKVFLECVQDMDHENMFWYRQDPGLGLRLIYFSYDVKMKEKGDIPEGYSVSREKKERFSLILESASTNQTSMYLCASSLFDRDSYEQYFGPGTRLTVT.

This clone appeared once. V usage is TRBV10-1 and J usage is TRBJ2-6, with D unresolved. In germline, CDR1 is WNHNN, CDR2 SYGVQD (reference sequence). V dropped 0 bases and J dropped 6 bases, with 6 bases sitting between them. This CDR3 spans 14 amino acids. As DNA, the CDR3 is TGCGCCAGCAGTGAGTCCGCAGAGGCCAACGTCCTGACTTTC. This sequence encodes CASSESAEANVLTF.

The chain joins TRBV28 to TRBJ1-6; 8 nucleotides line up with TRBD1. The CDR3 is made up of 15 amino acids. CDR1 is MDHEN and CDR2 is SYDVKM in the germline V gene. J was trimmed by 8 bases and V by 7 bases; bases with no gene match: 10. For the CDR3, the DNA is TGTGCCAGCACTCCTCAGGGGGCTGGATATTCACCCCTCCACTTT. Translated, it gives CASTPQGAGYSPLHF.

The J gene is TRBJ2-7, the V gene TRBV19, with D possibly matching TRBD1 (5 bases). The V gene's germline CDR1 is LNHDA and CDR2 SQIVND (reference sequence). CDR3 size: 14 residues. Trimming took 5 bases from V and 0 from J, leaving 11 bases between them. The CDR3, as DNA: TGTGCCAGTAGTGGTCAGGGAAGCTCCTACGAGCAGTACTTC. Protein product: CASSGQGSSYEQYF. The full variable domain, in which reference TRBV19 and TRBJ2-7 provide the parts outside the CDR3, is DGGITQSPKYLFRKEGQNVTLSCEQNLNHDAMYWYRQDPGQGLRLIYYSQIVNDFQKGDIAEGYSVSREKKESFPLTVTSAQKNPTAFYLCASSGQGSSYEQYFGPGTRLTVT.

Written as DNA, the CDR3 is TGTGCCAGCAAATCCGGGGCTTCTCCCTACGAGCAGTACTTC. Its translation: CASKSGASPYEQYF. The chain joins TRBV28 to TRBJ2-7; either TRBD1 or TRBD2 may fit D (5 bases each). V lost 7 bases to trimming and J lost 2 bases, with 15 bases between them. In germline, CDR1 is MDHEN, CDR2 SYDVKM. The length of the CDR3 is 14 residues.

The J gene is TRBJ2-6, the V gene TRBV18; 10 bases line up with TRBD2. In germline, CDR1 is KGHSH, CDR2 LQKENI. J lost 0 bases, V lost 6 bases, and 5 bases had no gene match. The length of the CDR3 is 17 residues. The CDR3 loop reads CASSGTSASSGANVLTF. The CDR3 DNA reads TGTGCCAGCTCGGGGACTAGCGCAAGCTCTGGGGCCAACGTCCTGACTTTC. Full variable domain (missing parts from reference TRBV18 and TRBJ2-6): NAGVMQNPRHLVRRRGQEARLRCSPMKGHSHVYWYRQLPEEGLKFMVYLQKENIIDESGMPKERFSAEFPKEGPSILRIQQVVRGDSAAYFCASSGTSASSGANVLTFGAGSRLTVL.

The chain has TRBV15 and TRBJ1-4; D is unclear. Germline lookup yields CDR1 LNHNV and CDR2 YYDKDF (reference sequence). CDR3 length equals 14 residues. Trimming stripped 5 bases from V and 0 bases from J, with 7 bases between. As DNA, the CDR3 is TGTGCCACCAGCCTTGAATCAACTAATGAAAAACTGTTTTTT. Protein product: CATSLESTNEKLFF.

V is TRBV11-2 and J is TRBJ2-3, with D perhaps TRBD2 (6 bases). This CDR3 has 15 residues. Trimming left V 5 bases short and J 5 bases short, with 17 bases between. Looked up from germline, CDR1 is SGHAT and CDR2 is FQNNGV. The CDR3 sequence: CASSQPGVSGDTQYF. CDR3 bases: TGTGCCAGCAGCCAACCGGGAGTTTCTGGAGATACGCAGTATTTT.

The chain employs TRBV27 and TRBJ1-3; possible D gene TRBD1, 5 bases. The CDR3 runs to 14 residues. V lost 5 bases and J 2 bases, leaving 10 bases between the germline ends. Germline CDR1 MNHEY, CDR2 SMNVEV (reference sequence). Here the CDR3 DNA reads TGTGCCAGCAGTCCGGGACGCCCTGGAAACACCATATATTTT. This encodes CASSPGRPGNTIYF.

The chain is built from TRBV5-1 and TRBJ2-5, with D perhaps TRBD1 (6 bases). Trimming took 1 base from V and 4 from J, leaving 17 bases between them. The CDR3 consists of 16 residues. Germline assignment: CDR1 SGHRS and CDR2 YFSETQ. CDR3 residues: CASSLNYAGAAETQYF. As DNA, the CDR3 is TGCGCCAGCAGCTTGAATTACGCAGGGGCGGCAGAGACCCAGTACTTC.

The chain employs TRBV9 and TRBJ1-1, with D tentatively TRBD1 (5 bases). Trimming removed 0 bases from V and 1 base from J, with 10 bases in between. Germline CDR1 reads SGDLS; CDR2 reads YYNGEE. The CDR3 is 15 residues long. CDR3 residues: CASSVGRATNTEAFF. Written as DNA, the CDR3 is TGTGCCAGCAGCGTAGGCAGGGCAACGAACACTGAAGCTTTCTTT.

The rearrangement links TRBV6-5 to TRBJ2-2; D ambiguous. Trimming left V 6 bases short and J 3 bases short, with 11 bases between. The CDR3 extends over 14 amino acids. CDR1 and CDR2 (germline): MNHEY, SVGAGI. CDR3 loop: CASSLIYDTGELFF. The CDR3 DNA is TGTGCCAGCAGCCTTATATATGACACCGGGGAGCTGTTTTTT.

V and J are TRBV2 and TRBJ2-3, with 8 bases lining up with TRBD2. V was pared by 6 bases and J by 7 bases, with 12 bases of the junction left unmatched. CDR3 size: 15 residues. Per the germline V gene, CDR1 is SNHLY and CDR2 is FYNNEI. For the CDR3, the DNA is TGTGCCAGCAGCGGCGGTCGGGAGGGCCGGCATACGCAGTATTTT. This codes for CASSGGREGRHTQYF.

The V gene is TRBV7-9, the J gene TRBJ2-5; weak D call: TRBD1 (5 bases). Germline CDR1 and CDR2: SEHNR and FQNEAQ (reference sequence). The CDR3 contains 14 residues. V was cut by 6 bases and J by 0 bases, with 11 bases left in between. CDR3 coding DNA: TGTGCCAGCAGACGATACAGGAACCAAGAGACCCAGTACTTC. Protein: CASRRYRNQETQYF.

V usage is TRBV6-5 and J usage is TRBJ2-7; D not resolved. This CDR3 has 15 amino acids. Germline loops: CDR1 MNHEY, CDR2 SVGAGI. Trimming took off 0 bases at V and 1 base at J, with 10 bases between the two ends. The CDR3 DNA sequence: TGTGCCAGCAGTTACTCGACCCCCAATTCCTACGAGCAGTACTTC. Its protein is CASSYSTPNSYEQYF.

The chain uses TRBV11-3 and TRBJ2-5; 9 bases line up with TRBD2. The V gene end was trimmed by 5 bases and the J gene end by 4 bases; junction bases not matched to a gene: 8. The V gene's germline CDR1 is SGHNT and CDR2 YENEEA. The CDR3 sequence is 15 residues long. In DNA, the CDR3 is TGTGCCAGCAGCGATAGCGGGAGACAGCCAGAGACCCAGTACTTC. This codes for CASSDSGRQPETQYF.

The rearrangement joins TRBV18 to TRBJ1-4; maybe TRBD1 (5 bases). V was pared by 3 bases and J by 8 bases, with 10 bases between. This CDR3 is 13 amino acids long. From germline, CDR1 is KGHSH and CDR2 LQKENI. Written as DNA, the CDR3 is TGTGCCAGCTCACCGGCGGGGCGGGAAAAACTGTTTTTT. Protein: CASSPAGREKLFF. The whole variable domain, filled in from reference TRBV18 and TRBJ1-4, reads NAGVMQNPRHLVRRRGQEARLRCSPMKGHSHVYWYRQLPEEGLKFMVYLQKENIIDESGMPKERFSAEFPKEGPSILRIQQVVRGDSAAYFCASSPAGREKLFFGSGTQLSVL.

This rearrangement joins TRBV5-1 to TRBJ1-2; 9 positions agree with TRBD1. V trimming: 4 bases; J trimming: 2 bases; junction bases outside the gene matches: 15. Per germline, CDR1 SGHRS and CDR2 YFSETQ. The CDR3 spans 18 residues. The chain's CDR3 is CASSRGTGIKYENYGYTF. CDR3 nucleotides: TGCGCCAGCAGCCGCGGGACAGGGATCAAATACGAAAACTATGGCTACACCTTC.

The chain uses TRBV5-6 and TRBJ1-1; 7 bases map to TRBD1. CDR3 size: 16 residues. CDR1 is SGHDT, CDR2 YYEEEE, per germline. Unmatched junction bases numbered 9, after V lost 3 bases and J lost 1 base. In nucleotides, the CDR3 is TGTGCCAGCAGCTCGTGGACAGGCCATCGGAACACTGAAGCTTTCTTT. This gives the protein CASSSWTGHRNTEAFF. Full variable domain (missing parts from reference TRBV5-6 and TRBJ1-1): DAGVTQSPTHLIKTRGQQVTLRCSPKSGHDTVSWYQQALGQGPQFIFQYYEEEERQRGNFPDRFSGHQFPNYSSELNVNALLLGDSALYLCASSSWTGHRNTEAFFGQGTRLTVV.

The chain combines TRBV29-1 with TRBJ2-5; D perhaps matches TRBD1 (6 bases). CDR3 length: 12 residues. CDR1 and CDR2 (germline): SQVTM, ANQGSEA. Trimming cost V 6 bases and J 0 bases, with 8 bases left between them. CDR3 region: CSVGQHQETQYF. In DNA, the CDR3 is TGCAGCGTAGGACAGCACCAAGAGACCCAGTACTTC.

The chain uses TRBV25-1 and TRBJ1-2; TRBD1 might be the D (5 bases). This CDR3 comprises 16 residues. Germline V gives CDR1 MGHDK, CDR2 SYGVNS. Trimming pared 2 bases from V and 2 bases from J, leaving 15 bases between. The chain's CDR3 is CASSEGGVLGNYGYTF. In DNA, the CDR3 is TGTGCCAGCAGTGAAGGGGGGGTACTGGGAAACTATGGCTACACCTTC.

This chain links TRBV5-1 with TRBJ2-6; 11 bases are a match to TRBD1. The CDR3 is 18 residues long. Germline CDR1 and CDR2: SGHRS and YFSETQ. The trim removed 1 base at V and 3 bases at J, leaving 6 bases unmatched. For the CDR3, the DNA is TGCGCCAGCAGCTTGTGGACAGGGGGCAACAGTGGGGCCAACGTCCTGACTTTC. Residues: CASSLWTGGNSGANVLTF.

The V call is TRBV5-1, the J call TRBJ1-1, with 11 bases aligning to TRBD1. CDR1 SGHRS and CDR2 YFSETQ come from the germline V gene. The CDR3 extends over 18 amino acids. V shed 4 bases, J shed 3 bases, and the junction held 14 bases outside the gene matches. The CDR3 region is CASSPGGQGAVLDTEAFF. The CDR3 DNA is TGCGCCAGCAGCCCGGGTGGACAGGGGGCGGTTCTGGACACTGAAGCTTTCTTT.

The V call is TRBV28, the J call TRBJ1-3; no clear D. The germline V gene has CDR1 MDHEN and CDR2 SYDVKM. The CDR3 loop spans 14 amino acids. V dropped 6 bases and J dropped 2 bases, with 11 bases sitting between them. The CDR3 sequence is CASSQNSAGNTIYF. DNA for the CDR3: TGTGCCAGCAGCCAAAACAGCGCTGGAAACACCATATATTTT. Full variable domain (rest looked up from reference TRBV28 and TRBJ1-3): DVKVTQSSRYLVKRTGEKVFLECVQDMDHENMFWYRQDPGLGLRLIYFSYDVKMKEKGDIPEGYSVSREKKERFSLILESASTNQTSMYLCASSQNSAGNTIYFGEGSWLTVV.

The CDR3 sequence is CASSIVSNEQFF. DNA for the CDR3: TGTGCCAGTAGTATAGTCAGCAATGAGCAGTTCTTC. V gene TRBV19 combines with J gene TRBJ2-1; D unclear. The CDR3 loop spans 12 amino acids. V shed 1 base and J shed 6 bases, with 4 bases lying between them. The germline V gene encodes CDR1 LNHDA and CDR2 SQIVND (reference sequence).

The chain couples TRBV6-1 to TRBJ2-7; 9 bases agree with TRBD1. J was trimmed by 6 bases and V by 1 base; bases with no gene match: 1. The CDR3 covers 13 residues. Germline V gene data show CDR1 as MNHNS and CDR2 as SASEGT. In DNA form, the CDR3 reads TGTGCCAGCAGTGAAGGGACAGGGGCCGAGCAGTACTTC. It is translated as CASSEGTGAEQYF.

The rearrangement links TRBV25-1 to TRBJ1-4; TRBD1 might be the D (5 bases). V lost 8 bases and J 0 bases, leaving 19 bases between the germline ends. The V gene's germline CDR1 is MGHDK and CDR2 SYGVNS. The CDR3 runs to 17 residues. The CDR3 sequence is CASHPPRDGATNEKLFF. The CDR3 DNA reads as TGTGCCAGCCATCCCCCCCGGGACGGGGCAACTAATGAAAAACTGTTTTTT.

This clone has just a few counts. CDR3 DNA sequence: TGTGCCAGCTCCCCCCGGGGGGCCGCACAGCCCCAGCATTTT. Its protein is CASSPRGAAQPQHF. This chain uses TRBV25-1 with TRBJ1-5; D might be TRBD1 (6 bases). This CDR3 spans 14 amino acids. Per the germline V gene, CDR1 is MGHDK and CDR2 is SYGVNS. The V and J ends lost 8 bases and 7 bases respectively, with 18 bases between them. Filled out from reference TRBV25-1 and TRBJ1-5, the complete variable domain reads EADIYQTPRYLVIGTGKKITLECSQTMGHDKMYWYQQDPGMELHLIHYSYGVNSTEKGDLSSESTVSRIRTEHFPLTLESARPSHTSQYLCASSPRGAAQPQHFGDGTRLSIL.